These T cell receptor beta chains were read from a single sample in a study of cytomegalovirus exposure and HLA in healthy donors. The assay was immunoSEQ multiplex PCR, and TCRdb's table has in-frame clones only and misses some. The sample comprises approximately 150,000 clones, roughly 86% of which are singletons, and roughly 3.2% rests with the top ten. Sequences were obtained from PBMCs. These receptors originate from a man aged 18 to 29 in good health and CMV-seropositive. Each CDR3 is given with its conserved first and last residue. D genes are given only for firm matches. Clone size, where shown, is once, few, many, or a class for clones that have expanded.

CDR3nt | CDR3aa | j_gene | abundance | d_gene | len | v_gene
TGTGCCAGCAGCTTAGGCGGGTTCTCCTACAATGAGCAGTTCTTC | CASSLGGFSYNEQFF | TRBJ2-1 | - | - | 15 | TRBV7-6
TGTGCCAGTAGTATAGCCCCCCGACTAGCTGACGAGCAGTACTTC | CASSIAPRLADEQYF | TRBJ2-7 | - | TRBD2 | 15 | TRBV19
TGTGCCAGCAGCCAAGTACTCTCCGAGCAGTACTTC | CASSQVLSEQYF | TRBJ2-7 | - | - | 12 | TRBV4-2
TGTGCCAGCAGATCCAACGGACTAGCGGGAAGCGAGCAGTACTTC | CASRSNGLAGSEQYF | TRBJ2-7 | - | TRBD2 | 15 | TRBV2
TGTGCCAGCAGCTTAGAGGGCAGGGAAGGCGAGCAGTACTTC | CASSLEGREGEQYF | TRBJ2-7 | - | - | 14 | TRBV11-2
TGTGCCTGGATTGACCCGACAGGGCGAAACGGCTACACCTTC | CAWIDPTGRNGYTF | TRBJ1-2 | - | TRBD1 | 14 | TRBV30
TGTGCCAGCACCCTTTTTCCTCCGAGGGGCCGGGACAGGGTTTTTGAGGGGCAGTACTTC | CASTLFPPRGRDRVFEGQYF | TRBJ2-7 | medium-sized | TRBD1 | 20 | TRBV5-4
TGTGCCAGCAGTTTATTCGACAGGGAGCATGGCTACACCTTC | CASSLFDREHGYTF | TRBJ1-2 | - | TRBD1 | 14 | TRBV28
TGCGCCAGCAGTGGACTAGCGGGAGTATCGGGTCCAGCAGATACGCAGTATTTT | CASSGLAGVSGPADTQYF | TRBJ2-3 | - | TRBD2 | 18 | TRBV5-1
TGTGCCAGCTCACCTTCCGGACAGGGGGTCCAGCCCCAGCATTTT | CASSPSGQGVQPQHF | TRBJ1-5 | - | TRBD1 | 15 | TRBV18
TGTGCCAGCAGAACATCGAACACCGGGGAGCTGTTTTTT | CASRTSNTGELFF | TRBJ2-2 | - | - | 13 | TRBV6-6
TGCAGCGCCGCAGGGGGCGAATGGGAGCAGTACTTC | CSAAGGEWEQYF | TRBJ2-7 | - | TRBD1 | 12 | TRBV29-1
TGTGCCAGCAGTGAATCGGACAGATCCTACGAGCAGTACTTC | CASSESDRSYEQYF | TRBJ2-7 | - | - | 14 | TRBV2
TGTGCCAGCAGGGGACTGCCCAGCTCTGGAAACACCATATATTTT | CASRGLPSSGNTIYF | TRBJ1-3 | once | - | 15 | TRBV6-1
TGTGCCAGCAGCTCCTCAGGGCAGGGCGATACGCAGTATTTT | CASSSSGQGDTQYF | TRBJ2-3 | - | - | 14 | TRBV28
TGTGCCAGCAGTTTAGGGACAGGGGGCGAGCAGTACTTC | CASSLGTGGEQYF | TRBJ2-7 | - | TRBD1 | 13 | TRBV27
TGTGCCAGTAGCACAGGGGGCGGAAACACCATATATTTT | CASSTGGGNTIYF | TRBJ1-3 | - | TRBD1 | 13 | TRBV19
TGTGCCAGCAGCGTATCCCCCCGGGAAGAGACCCAGTACTTC | CASSVSPREETQYF | TRBJ2-5 | once | - | 14 | TRBV9
TGCGCCAGCAGCTTGGGGACAGGGGGACAGCCCCAGCATTTT | CASSLGTGGQPQHF | TRBJ1-5 | - | TRBD1 | 14 | TRBV5-1
TGTGCCAGCAGCTTTCATACAGGGGGCGAGGAGGGCTACACCTTC | CASSFHTGGEEGYTF | TRBJ1-2 | - | TRBD1 | 15 | TRBV6-1
TGTGCCTGGAGCTCGGCTAGCGGGAGTCAAGATACGCAGTATTTT | CAWSSASGSQDTQYF | TRBJ2-3 | - | TRBD2 | 15 | TRBV30
TGTGCCAGTAGTATCGGACAGGGGGCGGGTGATGAGCAGTTCTTC | CASSIGQGAGDEQFF | TRBJ2-1 | - | TRBD1 | 15 | TRBV19
TGTGCCAGCAGCTATGACAGGGGACCCTACAATGAGCAGTTCTTC | CASSYDRGPYNEQFF | TRBJ2-1 | - | TRBD1 | 15 | TRBV7-2
TGCGCCAGCAGCTTACAGAGCGGGAGAGCCGCAGATACGCAGTATTTT | CASSLQSGRAADTQYF | TRBJ2-3 | once | TRBD2 | 16 | TRBV5-1
TGTGCCAGCAGTTTAACTACAGGGCCTTTCGCCTACGAGCAGTACTTC | CASSLTTGPFAYEQYF | TRBJ2-7 | - | - | 16 | TRBV27
TGTGCCAGCAGTCTAGAGGGAGCCACCGGGGAGCTGTTTTTT | CASSLEGATGELFF | TRBJ2-2 | - | - | 14 | TRBV2
TGTGCCAGCAGTCAGGACAGGGGGCGCGCGGGCTACACCTTC | CASSQDRGRAGYTF | TRBJ1-2 | - | TRBD1 | 14 | TRBV2
TGTGCCAGCAGTAAAGGGGCAGGGGGGAACACTGAAGCTTTCTTT | CASSKGAGGNTEAFF | TRBJ1-1 | - | TRBD1 | 15 | TRBV6-1
TGTGCCAGCAGTAGGGGGGGTGGCTACACCTTC | CASSRGGGYTF | TRBJ1-2 | once | - | 11 | TRBV6-1
TGTGCCAGCAGTTACTCTGCCAGGGTTCACGAGCAGTACTTC | CASSYSARVHEQYF | TRBJ2-7 | - | - | 14 | TRBV6-5
TGTGCCAGCAGTTTATACGGCACTGAAGCTTTCTTT | CASSLYGTEAFF | TRBJ1-1 | few | - | 12 | TRBV28
TGTGCCAGCAGTGATGAGGGGGGAGGGCCTTTCGGAGAGACCCAGTACTTC | CASSDEGGGPFGETQYF | TRBJ2-5 | - | - | 17 | TRBV6-1
TGTGCCAGCAGGACGGGATACGCCTACGAGCAGTACTTC | CASRTGYAYEQYF | TRBJ2-7 | - | - | 13 | TRBV6-1
TGTGCCAGCAGCGGGTCGGGGGGTCTAAGGGAGCAGTACTTC | CASSGSGGLREQYF | TRBJ2-7 | - | TRBD2 | 14 | TRBV9
TGTGCCAGCTCAGACCAGGGAACCCCGAACACTGAAGCTTTCTTT | CASSDQGTPNTEAFF | TRBJ1-1 | - | - | 15 | TRBV18
TGTGCCAGCAGCTTGGGACTAGCGACCTACAATGAGCAGTTCTTC | CASSLGLATYNEQFF | TRBJ2-1 | - | TRBD2 | 15 | TRBV5-8
TGTGCCAGCAGCCAGGCATTTTCCGGGGCCAACGTCCTGACTTTC | CASSQAFSGANVLTF | TRBJ2-6 | - | - | 15 | TRBV14
TGTGCCAGCAGCCCCAGGACAGGGGAGGGCACCGGGGAGCTGTTTTTT | CASSPRTGEGTGELFF | TRBJ2-2 | - | TRBD1 | 16 | TRBV7-2
TGTGCCAGCAGCTCTCCGGGTCCAAGGGGATCAGAGACCCAGTACTTC | CASSSPGPRGSETQYF | TRBJ2-5 | - | - | 16 | TRBV7-9
TGTGCCAGCAGCCCCTCTTGGGCGGGAGGTACAGATACGCAGTATTTT | CASSPSWAGGTDTQYF | TRBJ2-3 | - | TRBD2 | 16 | TRBV9
TGTGCCAGCAGCTTATTGCCTAGCGGCCACGAGCAGTACTTC | CASSLLPSGHEQYF | TRBJ2-7 | - | TRBD2 | 14 | TRBV7-6
TGCGCCAGCAGCTTGGAGGGGGCCAAAAACATTCAGTACTTC | CASSLEGAKNIQYF | TRBJ2-4 | - | - | 14 | TRBV5-1
TGTGCCTTGAGGGTCTACAATGAGCAGTTCTTC | CALRVYNEQFF | TRBJ2-1 | - | - | 11 | TRBV7-9
TGTGCCAGCAGCTTCGGGACAGGGCCCTTTAATGAGCAGTTCTTC | CASSFGTGPFNEQFF | TRBJ2-1 | - | TRBD1 | 15 | TRBV9
TGTGCCAGCAGCCCGTTGGGACAGCCTAACTATGGCTACACCTTC | CASSPLGQPNYGYTF | TRBJ1-2 | - | TRBD1 | 15 | TRBV7-8
TGTGCCAGCAGTGCGGGGGGCGGGGAGAGTAATACGCAGTATTTT | CASSAGGGESNTQYF | TRBJ2-3 | - | TRBD2 | 15 | TRBV28
TGTGCCAGCAGCTTAAGGGGATCGCAGCCCCAGCATTTT | CASSLRGSQPQHF | TRBJ1-5 | once | - | 13 | TRBV7-8
TGCGCCAGCAGCCGGGTGGGACTAGCGGACTTCTACAATGAGCAGTTCTTC | CASSRVGLADFYNEQFF | TRBJ2-1 | - | TRBD2 | 17 | TRBV4-1
TGTGCCAGCAGATACAAGAACACTGAAGCTTTCTTT | CASRYKNTEAFF | TRBJ1-1 | - | - | 12 | TRBV28
TGTGCCAGCAGCAAGAATGAAAGGGGGTACAATGAGCAGTTCTTC | CASSKNERGYNEQFF | TRBJ2-1 | - | - | 15 | TRBV5-8
TGTGCCAGTAGTACCTTACAGACAGGGGAGTCCACAGATACGCAGTATTTT | CASSTLQTGESTDTQYF | TRBJ2-3 | - | TRBD1 | 17 | TRBV19
TGCGCCAGCAGCCGGCTGGGGCGCGGCTCCTACAATGAGCAGTTCTTC | CASSRLGRGSYNEQFF | TRBJ2-1 | - | - | 16 | TRBV10-1
TGCGCCAGCAGTGAGCGGGGGACAGGGGTTTCTGAAGCTTTCTTT | CASSERGTGVSEAFF | TRBJ1-1 | - | TRBD1 | 15 | TRBV10-1
TGCGCCAGCAGCTCCCTGGGACAGGGGAACACTGAAGCTTTCTTT | CASSSLGQGNTEAFF | TRBJ1-1 | - | TRBD1 | 15 | TRBV5-1
TGTGCCAGCAGGTTCCTTGAAGGGGGCCGACCCTACGAGCAGTACTTC | CASRFLEGGRPYEQYF | TRBJ2-7 | few | TRBD1 | 16 | TRBV28